The 18 T cell receptor beta chains in this list originate from one sample, sequenced in a study of blood T cell repertoires in COVID-19. Sequencing was performed with immunoSEQ multiplex PCR; in TCRdb, only in-frame clones are kept and a portion is missing. This sample yields around 280,000 clones, of which around 88% are seen a single time; 2% to 2.5% belongs to the top ten. Source material: peripheral blood. These receptors were taken from a woman in her twenties or thirties who had recovered from COVID-19.

J is TRBJ2-2 and V is TRBV27; 11 bases agree with TRBD1. Germline assignment: CDR1 MNHEY and CDR2 SMNVEV (reference sequence). J was trimmed by 7 bases and V by 8 bases; bases with no gene match: 18. This CDR3 region has 18 residues. The CDR3 bases are TGTGCCAGCCGAAAGGGAGGACAGGGGGCACGGAAAAACGGGGAGCTGTTTTTT. Its translation: CASRKGGQGARKNGELFF.

This clone has only one observation. CDR3: CASSRDRGKNQPQHF. CDR3 nucleotide sequence: TGTGCCAGCAGCCGGGACAGGGGCAAAAATCAGCCCCAGCATTTT. V is TRBV6-6 and J is TRBJ1-5, with TRBD1 identical over 10 bases. The germline gives CDR1 MNHNY, CDR2 SVGAGI (reference sequence). The CDR3 runs 15 residues. The trim removed 6 bases at V and 4 bases at J, leaving 6 bases unmatched.

The chain combines TRBV9 with TRBJ2-3, with D possibly TRBD2 on 5 matching bases. Trimming took 2 bases from V and 4 from J, leaving 11 bases between them. The germline gives CDR1 SGDLS, CDR2 YYNGEE. CDR3 length: 14 residues. CDR3 amino acids: CASSVTEAADTQYF. The CDR3 DNA is TGTGCCAGCAGCGTTACGGAGGCCGCAGATACGCAGTATTTT.

The V gene is TRBV19, the J gene TRBJ1-1; maybe TRBD1 (6 bases). Deletions cut 4 bases from V and 4 bases from J, with 13 bases between. The CDR3 has 14 residues. Per germline, CDR1 LNHDA and CDR2 SQIVND (reference sequence). The CDR3 DNA is TGTGCCAGTAGTACGGGGGGCTGGGTCACTGAAGCTTTCTTT. Translation gives CASSTGGWVTEAFF.

This chain connects TRBV7-3 to TRBJ2-1; D ambiguous. The germline gives CDR1 SGHTA, CDR2 FQGTGA. V lost 2 bases and J lost 6, with 5 bases in between. The CDR3 has 12 amino acids. The CDR3 sequence is CASSLSGNEQFF. The CDR3, as DNA: TGTGCCAGCAGCTTATCAGGCAATGAGCAGTTCTTC.

This chain uses TRBV5-6 with TRBJ1-1; TRBD1 might be the D (6 bases). V was clipped by 0 bases and J by 0 bases, with 15 bases between them. Looked up from germline, CDR1 is SGHDT and CDR2 is YYEEEE. The length of the CDR3 is 17 residues. The CDR3 nucleotides read TGTGCCAGCAGCTTGGCCTTGCAGGGGAAATTGAACACTGAAGCTTTCTTT. This gives the protein CASSLALQGKLNTEAFF.

This chain links TRBV3-1 (or the pseudogene TRBV3-2) with TRBJ2-3; D is ambiguous. Trimming pared 4 bases from V and 0 bases from J, leaving 5 bases between. CDR1 is LGHDT and CDR2 is YNNKEL in the germline V gene (reference sequence). This CDR3 is built from 13 residues. The CDR3 here is CASSLISTDTQYF. CDR3 in DNA: TGTGCCAGCAGCCTAATCAGCACAGATACGCAGTATTTT.

This clone was recorded a few times. The genes are TRBV19 and TRBJ1-5, with unresolved D. CDR3 length equals 12 residues. Per germline, CDR1 LNHDA and CDR2 SQIVND (reference sequence). V was clipped by 7 bases and J by 4 bases, with 8 bases between them. The CDR3 DNA reads TGTGCCAGTAACGACGGGAATCAGCCCCAGCATTTT. Translating it yields CASNDGNQPQHF.

The genes are TRBV7-9 and TRBJ1-1; D is possibly TRBD1 (6 bases). Germline V gene sequence: CDR1 SEHNR, CDR2 FQNEAQ (reference sequence). Trimming cost V 4 bases and J 1 base, with 10 bases left between them. The CDR3 has 14 residues. Here the CDR3 reads CASSSYRENTEAFF. The CDR3, as DNA: TGTGCCAGCAGCTCCTACAGGGAGAACACTGAAGCTTTCTTT. The full variable domain, with the rest looked up from reference TRBV7-9 and TRBJ1-1, is DTGVSQNPRHKITKRGQNVTFRCDPISEHNRLYWYRQTLGQGPEFLTYFQNEAQLEKSRLLSDRFSAERPKGSFSTLEIQRTEQGDSAMYLCASSSYRENTEAFFGQGTRLTVV.

The rearrangement links TRBV4-1 to TRBJ2-3, with D unclear. This CDR3 contains 14 residues. CDR1 is MGHRA and CDR2 is YSYEKL in the germline V gene. The ends were cut back, 4 bases at V and 3 bases at J, with 11 bases in the middle. The CDR3 DNA sequence: TGCGCCAGCAGCCCAGAACCAGCGACAGATACGCAGTATTTT. Protein product: CASSPEPATDTQYF.

The chain links TRBV5-1 to TRBJ2-5, with 9 positions matching TRBD1. The CDR3 spans 15 residues. With V trimmed by 0 bases and J by 6 bases, 6 bases remained unmatched. CDR1 and CDR2 (germline): SGHRS, YFSETQ. CDR3 DNA: TGCGCCAGCAGCTTGGACACAGGGGGCCTTAAGACCCAGTACTTC. Its protein product is CASSLDTGGLKTQYF. Full variable domain (remainder filled in from reference TRBV5-1 and TRBJ2-5): KAGVTQTPRYLIKTRGQQVTLSCSPISGHRSVSWYQQTPGQGLQFLFEYFSETQRNKGNFPGRFSGRQFSNSRSEMNVSTLELGDSALYLCASSLDTGGLKTQYFGPGTRLLVL.

Only a few counts were recorded for this clone. V gene TRBV6-1 combines with J gene TRBJ2-7; 9 nucleotides align to TRBD1. Germline V gene sequence: CDR1 MNHNS, CDR2 SASEGT. Trimming removed 9 bases from V and 4 bases from J; junction bases left unmatched: 7. This CDR3 is 13 amino acids long. The CDR3 loop is CASWTGVPYEQYF. The DNA for the CDR3 is TGTGCCAGTTGGACAGGGGTCCCTTACGAGCAGTACTTC.

This chain links TRBV10-1 with TRBJ2-2, with D possibly being TRBD2 (5 bases). CDR3 size: 14 residues. Germline CDR1 is WNHNN and CDR2 is SYGVQD (reference sequence). V dropped 5 bases and J dropped 0 bases, with 7 bases sitting between them. CDR3 sequence: CASSPGTNTGELFF. The CDR3 nucleotides read TGCGCCAGCAGTCCCGGGACGAACACCGGGGAGCTGTTTTTT.

The chain is built from TRBV7-9 and TRBJ2-3; perhaps TRBD1 as D (5 bases). The germline CDR1 and CDR2 sequences are SEHNR and FQNEAQ (reference sequence). This CDR3 has 16 residues. V was cut by 2 bases and J by 0 bases, with 12 bases left in between. CDR3 region: CASSLSRAPSTDTQYF. The CDR3 DNA follows: TGTGCCAGCAGCTTAAGCAGGGCACCTAGCACAGATACGCAGTATTTT.

This chain joins TRBV6-6 and TRBJ2-5; TRBD2 aligns across 9 bases. V lost 6 bases and J lost 5; bases outside the gene matches: 10. Germline V CDR1 and CDR2: MNHNY, SVGAGI (reference sequence). This CDR3 comprises 15 residues. The CDR3 DNA reads as TGTGCCAGCAGCCAGGGGCGGGGGGGCGTCGAGACCCAGTACTTC. Its translation is CASSQGRGGVETQYF.

V is TRBV15 and J is TRBJ1-6; TRBD1 matches 8 bases. The V segment lost 1 base and the J segment 8 bases; nucleotides outside the gene matches: 4. CDR3 length: 15 amino acids. Per germline, CDR1 LNHNV and CDR2 YYDKDF (reference sequence). The CDR3 DNA sequence: TGTGCCACCAGCAGAGGTGGGACAGGCTATTCACCCCTCCACTTT. Protein: CATSRGGTGYSPLHF.

This clone has a single count. The DNA of the CDR3 is TGTGCCAGCAGTTTTCGGGGGGGGACTGAAGCTTTCTTT. It specifies CASSFRGGTEAFF. The chain recombines TRBV27 with TRBJ1-1; tentative D call: TRBD1 (5 bases). The V gene lost 3 bases and the J gene lost 5 bases, with 10 bases spanning the gap. CDR3 length equals 13 residues. Germline V gene data show CDR1 as MNHEY and CDR2 as SMNVEV (reference sequence).

The chain has TRBV6-5 and TRBJ1-3, with D possibly matching TRBD1 (5 bases). Per germline, CDR1 MNHEY and CDR2 SVGAGI. V lost 4 bases and J lost 2, with 12 bases in between. The length of the CDR3 is 15 residues. As DNA, the CDR3 is TGTGCCAGCAGTTCCGAGACAGTTGCTGGAAACACCATATATTTT. This gives the protein CASSSETVAGNTIYF.